This TCR beta chain was retrieved from a study of radiotherapy plus CTLA-4 blockade in lung cancer. Study at large: In roughly 19% of patients, objective responses were seen; around 34% had disease control.

Details on this clone: Its antigen is undetermined.

Study-level points and caveats: In blood, tumor-derived TCR clones expanded after radiotherapy plus ipilimumab.

The method was immunoSEQ multiplex PCR; TCRdb's version includes in-frame clones alone and lacks a portion of them. Of about 98,000 clones detected, 82% appear once; the ten largest clones hold around 3.6%. The CDR3 sequence is 16 residues long. The V and J ends lost 8 bases and 2 bases respectively, with 18 bases between them. Germline assignment: CDR1 LNHDA and CDR2 SQIVND (reference sequence). This TCR was sampled from a human donor with non-small cell lung cancer who had a partial response to radiotherapy plus ipilimumab. The rearrangement uses TRBV19 and TRBJ2-2, with TRBD2 as a possible D gene (6 bases). The starting material was peripheral blood, obtained from a patient treated with radiotherapy plus ipilimumab. The CDR3 bases are TGTGCCAGTTCCGCCCTTGGAGGGACCAACACCGGGGAGCTGTTTTTT. This encodes CASSALGGTNTGELFF. The complete variable domain, with remaining parts taken from reference TRBV19 and TRBJ2-2, reads DGGITQSPKYLFRKEGQNVTLSCEQNLNHDAMYWYRQDPGQGLRLIYYSQIVNDFQKGDIAEGYSVSREKKESFPLTVTSAQKNPTAFYLCASSALGGTNTGELFFGEGSRLTVL.